Reported below is one T cell receptor beta chain. Its antigen remains undetermined. The record has no base qualities; no much larger clone is one base away. The source of the sample is a study of shared clonotypes between healthy human individuals (dated by TCRdb to about 2020). Study-wide context: The cohort included three men and two women between 18 and 49 years of age. To increase sequencing depth and limit assay-specific biases, TCR repertoire library preparation and sequencing were carried out by different laboratories using diverse techniques. To estimate repertoire size and how much clonotypes are shared between individuals, the study performed deep sequencing of blood TCR repertoires from a few healthy adults. Per donor, three plates each were used for CD4 naive and CD4 memory, two for CD8 naive, and one for CD8 memory. Between about 0.85 and 9.5 billion PBMCs per donor were obtained by leukapheresis.

Using the deep immunoSEQ assay, multiplex PCR amplified TCR CDR3 regions from genomic DNA. Genomic DNA extracted from each cell subset was distributed evenly over all wells of several immunoSEQ 96-well plates, and each plate served as one replicate. For sorted subsets, each replicate PCR was loaded with roughly 200 ng genomic DNA, equivalent to some 31,000 T cell genomes. Purified libraries were measured with a Qubit 3.0 fluorometer, size-checked on a Bioanalyzer 2100, and measured again with the KAPA Library Quantification kit. A separate single-read 150-cycle Illumina NextSeq 550 flow cell was used to sequence each immunoSEQ 96-well plate. The authors' pipeline ran thus. Because only junctional sequences without quality scores were contained in the immunoSEQ output, filtering matching that applied to full-length reads could not be performed. To assign V/J genes and CDR3, sequences were annotated against IMGT germline references using PyIR, a Python wrapper for IgBLAST v1.9. Any read was removed if the V/J assignment was weak (E-value above 1e-6), the CDR3 was missing, or the read contained stop codons, out-of-frame junctions, or ambiguous translated residues. V3J clonotypes were defined as sequences sharing the same inferred V gene, J gene, and CDR3 amino acid sequence. Percentage overlap between repertoires was calculated by dividing the number of shared unique clonotypes by the size of the smaller repertoire. Three approaches were used to assess repertoire richness: RTK rarefaction, the Chao1 estimator, and Recon v2.1 estimates of unobserved clonotypes. Generation probabilities for all TCRbeta clonotypes obtained by the gDNA method from a few donors were computed using OLGA. TCRdb obtained this table from immuneACCESS and retained in-frame rearrangements with V and J assigned. These tables miss some clones; where compared with another copy, unresolved V genes account for less than half of the shortfall, and the remainder is unexplained. V and J calls and clone size follow that table, whereas D and trimming were derived from the DNA. A total of 2 million to 2.5 million clones appear in this sample, about 95% of them only once. Approximately 1.2% of the sample comes from the top ten.

Points the paper makes about the study in general: Across a handful of donors, around 5.4% of naive CD4, approximately 3.6% of naive CD8, roughly 2.3% of memory CD4, and over 0.35% of memory CD8 clonotypes were shared. Because the study included only a small number of donors, the genetic and exposure-history diversity represented was limited. Even with the large sequencing depth, rarefaction of the sorted-subset datasets indicated that sequencing was incomplete. Naive subsets generally had larger estimated clonotype richness than memory subsets did. Based on pairwise subsampling, the degree of clonotype sharing among donors was expected to be affected by sequencing depth. Clonotypes shared by all four sorted-subset donors showed higher generation probabilities than non-shared clonotypes. Sampling was restricted to blood, and TCR repertoires in tissue are likely to differ from TCR repertoires in blood.

CD8 naive samples were obtained by positive selection for CCR7 among CD45RO-negative cells, yielding a CD45RA+CCR7+ population from which TemRA cells were excluded. The donors were healthy, HIV-negative adults who had no recently reported acute infections or vaccinations. Every donor was a Caucasian adult living in Nashville, Tennessee, USA. After blood collection by leukapheresis, PBMCs were isolated using Ficoll-Histopaque density gradient centrifugation and then cryopreserved in the vapor phase of liquid nitrogen. Analytical flow cytometry was used to check the purity and quantity of every magnetically sorted T cell population. Genomic DNA was isolated from each sorted fraction and quantified by UV absorbance on a Nanodrop 2000c. Measured from the cysteine to the phenylalanine, the CDR3 is 14 residues long. Solely the CDR3 DNA is kept, with 42 bases framed from the first base. The germline V gene encodes CDR1 SEHNR and CDR2 FQNEAQ (reference sequence). V and J are trimmed by 6 bases and 2 bases, and the gene matches miss 4 bases of the junction.

Here the chain combines TRBV7-9 and TRBJ2-3, and 8 junction bases match TRBD1. The source of this sequence is a man younger than 30 in good health. The sample consisted of naive CD8+ T cells sorted from blood. The intended sense of this specimen's cell subset or site label: CD45RA+CCR7+. The CDR3 protein sequence reads: CASRQTGDTDTQYF. The DNA is TGTGCCAGCAGGCAGACAGGGGACACAGATACGCAGTATTTT.